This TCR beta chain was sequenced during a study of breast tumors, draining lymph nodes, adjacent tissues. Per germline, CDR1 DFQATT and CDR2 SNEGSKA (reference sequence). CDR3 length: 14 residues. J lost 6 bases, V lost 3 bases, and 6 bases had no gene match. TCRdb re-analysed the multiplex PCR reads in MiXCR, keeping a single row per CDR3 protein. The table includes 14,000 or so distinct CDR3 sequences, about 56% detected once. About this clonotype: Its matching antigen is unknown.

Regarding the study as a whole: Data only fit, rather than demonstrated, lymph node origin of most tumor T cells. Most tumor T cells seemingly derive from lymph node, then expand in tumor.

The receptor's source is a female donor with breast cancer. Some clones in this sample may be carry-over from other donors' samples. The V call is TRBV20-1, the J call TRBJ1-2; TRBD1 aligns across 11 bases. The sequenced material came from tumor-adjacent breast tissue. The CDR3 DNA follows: TGCAGTGCTAGTGGACAGGGGGCCCGACATGGCTACACCTTC. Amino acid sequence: CSASGQGARHGYTF.